The subject of this entry is one T cell receptor beta chain. The sample is drawn from a study of blood T cell repertoires in COVID-19. For the study at large: PBMCs, B-cell-depleted T cells, or T cells provided the cDNA or gDNA that made up the material.

Each recovered donor of Cohort 3 presented with two negative PCRs, clearance, or symptom resolution. In the original processing: It was from reference gene primer amplification that nucleated cell counts were estimated. TCRdb's copy holds only in-frame clones and misses some; the assay was immunoSEQ multiplex PCR. D and trimming were read from the DNA, whereas the V and J calls and clone size are those reported in that table. The sample shows some 350,000 clones, 80% to 90% of them seen only once. Sequencing was carried out using PBMCs or T cells enriched from blood (not recorded which). The TCR was taken from a man between 18 and 29 years old who had recovered from COVID-19.

In nucleotides, the CDR3 is TGCGCCAGCAGCTCCCGGGACAGGGGGTTCTCTGGGGCCAACGTCCTGACTTTC. Translating gives CASSSRDRGFSGANVLTF. The V call is TRBV5-1, the J call TRBJ2-6; the match to TRBD1 covers 11 bases. V lost 3 bases, J lost 0 bases, and 5 bases stayed unmatched. Germline lookup yields CDR1 SGHRS and CDR2 YFSETQ. There are 18 residues in the CDR3.